The following is a T cell receptor beta chain sequence with its context. This entry belongs to a study of T cell responses to AZD1222 COVID-19 vaccine. Here immunoSEQ multiplex PCR was the method, and the copy in TCRdb shows in-frame clones only, minus some. Among about 200,000 clones listed, 85% to 95% were seen once. The CDR3 loop spans 13 amino acids. With V trimmed by 0 bases and J by 6 bases, 0 bases remained unmatched. Germline CDR1 and CDR2: SGHRS and YFSETQ. This material consisted of peripheral blood, taken on day 0 of MenACWY control vaccination. The chain uses TRBV5-1 and TRBJ1-1; the match to TRBD1 covers 9 bases. This receptor was obtained from an adult in good health. CDR3 protein: CASSLGTGAEAFF. The CDR3 DNA is TGCGCCAGCAGCTTGGGGACAGGGGCTGAAGCTTTCTTT.